Below, 26 T cell receptor beta chains from the same sample are listed, as sequenced in a study of T cell responses to AZD1222 COVID-19 vaccine. Clones were read by immunoSEQ multiplex PCR, and TCRdb kept only the in-frame ones, dropping some. The sample contains 100,000 or so clones, roughly 82% of which appear only once. The starting material was peripheral blood, obtained on day 0 of AZD1222 vaccination. All receptors come from an adult in good health.

In nucleotides, the CDR3 is TGTGCCACCGCGAGACAAGAGGACACTGAAGCTTTCTTT. This codes for CATARQEDTEAFF. The chain uses TRBV10-3 and TRBJ1-1, with D unclear. Germline V gene lookup returns CDR1 ENHRY and CDR2 SYGVKD. V lost 10 bases to trimming and J lost 3 bases, with 15 bases between them. CDR3 length: 13 residues.

The J gene is TRBJ2-1, the V gene TRBV6-5, with 9 bases identical to TRBD1. The length of the CDR3 is 12 residues. The germline V gene has CDR1 MNHEY and CDR2 SVGAGI. V trimming: 5 bases; J trimming: 14 bases; junction bases outside the gene matches: 7. The CDR3 DNA reads as TGTGCCAGCAGTAACCGGGACAGGGAAGAGTTCTTC. Its translation is CASSNRDREEFF.

This clone was detected a few times. The CDR3 spells CASSPGGSQPQHF. The CDR3 coding sequence is TGTGCCAGCTCACCTGGGGGGTCCCAGCCCCAGCATTTT. The gene calls are TRBV18 and TRBJ1-5; maybe TRBD1 (5 bases). V gave up 3 bases and J gave up 7 bases, with 10 bases separating them. Germline-derived CDR1 and CDR2 are KGHSH and LQKENI. The CDR3 loop spans 13 amino acids.

The V and J genes are TRBV10-3 and TRBJ2-3; D is unclear. Trimming removed 0 bases from V and 4 bases from J, with 8 bases in between. The germline V gene encodes CDR1 ENHRY and CDR2 SYGVKD. CDR3 length equals 14 residues. For the CDR3, the DNA is TGTGCCATCAGTGAGTCGTTTGCGGCAGATACGCAGTATTTT. It codes for CAISESFAADTQYF.

The CDR3: CASSLALAYNEQFF. The CDR3 DNA follows: TGTGCCAGCAGCCTTGCTTTAGCTTACAATGAGCAGTTCTTC. The chain has TRBV6-5 and TRBJ2-1; D is undetermined. Trimming removed 6 bases at V and 4 bases at J, with 13 bases between. The germline gives CDR1 MNHEY, CDR2 SVGAGI. The CDR3 consists of 14 residues.

The rearrangement uses TRBV5-1 and TRBJ1-2; no clear D. The germline V and J ends were trimmed by 7 bases and 7 bases, with 11 bases remaining between them. The CDR3 contains 11 residues. Per germline, CDR1 SGHRS and CDR2 YFSETQ. CDR3 bases: TGCGCCAGCGGCGAGAGAAGTGGCTACACCTTC. Amino acids: CASGERSGYTF.

V and J are TRBV7-2 and TRBJ1-5; D not certain. Germline V CDR1 and CDR2: SGHTA, FQGNSA. The length of the CDR3 is 13 residues. Trimming took 0 bases from V and 7 from J, leaving 7 bases between them. For the CDR3, the DNA is TGTGCCAGCAGCTTAGCCCCGGGCCAGCCCCAGCATTTT. Residues: CASSLAPGQPQHF. The full variable domain, rest sourced from reference TRBV7-2 and TRBJ1-5, is GAGVSQSPSNKVTEKGKDVELRCDPISGHTALYWYRQSLGQGLEFLIYFQGNSAPDKSGLPSDRFSAERTGGSVSTLTIQRTQQEDSAVYLCASSLAPGQPQHFGDGTRLSIL.

V is TRBV4-3 and J is TRBJ1-1; D not resolved. The germline V and J ends were trimmed by 2 bases and 3 bases, with 13 bases remaining between them. Germline V gene lookup returns CDR1 LGHNA and CDR2 YSLEER. The CDR3 is 15 amino acids. CDR3 DNA: TGCGCCAGCAGCCAAAAGGCACTGGGGTACACTGAAGCTTTCTTT. Translation gives CASSQKALGYTEAFF.

CDR3 in DNA: TGCAGCGTGGTACCCTCAATGAACACTGAAGCTTTCTTT. This codes for CSVVPSMNTEAFF. The chain couples TRBV29-1 to TRBJ1-1; D not certain. CDR1 SQVTM and CDR2 ANQGSEA come from the germline V gene. The CDR3 extends over 13 amino acids. V lost 6 bases, J lost 0 bases, and 11 bases lay in between. Full variable domain (missing parts from reference TRBV29-1 and TRBJ1-1): SAVISQKPSRDICQRGTSLTIQCQVDSQVTMMFWYRQQPGQSLTLIATANQGSEATYESGFVIDKFPISRPNLTFSTLTVSNMSPEDSSIYLCSVVPSMNTEAFFGQGTRLTVV.

The chain couples TRBV6-5 to TRBJ1-1, with 8 nucleotides matching TRBD1. The CDR3 loop spans 13 amino acids. CDR1 is MNHEY, CDR2 SVGAGI, per germline. Trimming took 6 bases from V and 3 from J; bases not matched to a gene: 3. In DNA form, the CDR3 reads TGTGCCAGCAGGCTACAGGGGGACACTGAAGCTTTCTTT. Its protein is CASRLQGDTEAFF.

This clone was seen a few times. This chain uses TRBV5-4 with TRBJ1-5; D is uncertain. This CDR3 spans 12 amino acids. V lost 1 base to trimming and J lost 7 bases, with 6 bases between them. Germline V lookup: CDR1 SGHNT, CDR2 YYREEE (reference sequence). The CDR3 loop reads CASSLYGQPQHF. CDR3 nucleotide sequence: TGTGCCAGCAGCTTGTATGGGCAGCCCCAGCATTTT.

The chain carries TRBV4-3 and TRBJ2-3, with D possibly TRBD2 on 6 matching bases. CDR1 is LGHNA and CDR2 is YSLEER in the germline V gene. There are 18 residues in the CDR3. Trimming shortened V by 3 bases and J by 2 bases, and 21 bases separated the two germline ends. The CDR3 DNA reads TGCGCCAGCAGCCACCAGATCCCCCCTAGCGCGATCACAGATACGCAGTATTTT. Translating it yields CASSHQIPPSAITDTQYF.

The gene calls are TRBV4-2 and TRBJ2-1; TRBD2 is a possible D gene (6 bases). V was trimmed by 1 base and J by 3 bases, leaving 7 bases between them. Germline V gene data show CDR1 as LGHNA and CDR2 as YNFKEQ. CDR3 size: 14 residues. The CDR3 bases are TGTGCCAGCAGCCAAGGACTAGACTACAATGAGCAGTTCTTC. It codes for CASSQGLDYNEQFF.

The V gene is TRBV19, the J gene TRBJ1-5; D ambiguous. V lost 5 bases and J lost 3, with 14 bases in between. This CDR3 region has 15 residues. CDR1 and CDR2 from the germline V gene are LNHDA and SQIVND (reference sequence). The CDR3 nucleotides are TGTGCCAGTAGTCTCCCCCGGGGATACAATCAGCCCCAGCATTTT. Protein product: CASSLPRGYNQPQHF.

The chain recombines TRBV5-1 with TRBJ2-2, with no clear D. The ends were cut back, 4 bases at V and 4 bases at J, with 11 bases in the middle. This CDR3 contains 14 residues. Per the germline V gene, CDR1 is SGHRS and CDR2 is YFSETQ. CDR3 protein: CASSQRRFTGELFF. In DNA, the CDR3 is TGCGCCAGCAGCCAGCGAAGGTTCACCGGGGAGCTGTTTTTT.

This chain links TRBV6-1 with TRBJ2-1, with D maybe TRBD1 (6 bases). V gave up 2 bases and J gave up 6 bases, with 14 bases separating them. The CDR3 is made up of 15 amino acids. Germline loops: CDR1 MNHNS, CDR2 SASEGT. CDR3 bases: TGTGCCAGCAGTGAAAACAGGGCCGTGGGCAATGAGCAGTTCTTC. It yields the protein CASSENRAVGNEQFF.

The chain recombines TRBV7-3 with TRBJ1-4; D remains unclear. Germline V lookup: CDR1 SGHTA, CDR2 FQGTGA. Deletions cut 1 base from V and 8 bases from J, with 8 bases between. The CDR3 runs 13 residues. CDR3 nucleotide sequence: TGTGCCAGCAGCTTAAGAATAGGCGAAAAACTGTTTTTT. This sequence encodes CASSLRIGEKLFF. Supplemented by reference TRBV7-3 and TRBJ1-4, the full variable domain reads GAGVSQTPSNKVTEKGKYVELRCDPISGHTALYWYRQSLGQGPEFLIYFQGTGAADDSGLPNDRFFAVRPEGSVSTLKIQRTERGDSAVYLCASSLRIGEKLFFGSGTQLSVL.

V gene TRBV5-4 combines with J gene TRBJ2-1; 8 bases agree with TRBD1. The CDR3 has 14 amino acids. The J segment lost 5 bases and the V segment lost 2 bases, leaving 3 bases of the junction unmatched. Germline values: CDR1 SGHNT, CDR2 YYREEE (reference sequence). For the CDR3, the DNA is TGTGCCAGCAGCTTCCGGACAGGGAACAATGAGCAGTTCTTC. Amino acid sequence: CASSFRTGNNEQFF. Together with reference TRBV5-4 and TRBJ2-1, the CDR3 gives the full variable domain: ETGVTQSPTHLIKTRGQQVTLRCSSQSGHNTVSWYQQALGQGPQFIFQYYREEENGRGNFPPRFSGLQFPNYSSELNVNALELDDSALYLCASSFRTGNNEQFFGPGTRLTVL.

The chain couples TRBV5-1 to TRBJ2-1; 8 nucleotides align to TRBD1. From germline, CDR1 is SGHRS and CDR2 YFSETQ. Trimming cost V 5 bases and J 10 bases; bases outside gene matches: 14. The CDR3 is made up of 15 amino acids. The CDR3 here is CASSPTTGTGGEQFF. The CDR3 coding sequence is TGCGCCAGCAGTCCTACAACCGGGACAGGCGGGGAGCAGTTCTTC.

J is TRBJ1-1 and V is TRBV19, with D maybe TRBD1 (5 bases). This CDR3 contains 14 residues. Germline CDR1 reads LNHDA; CDR2 reads SQIVND (reference sequence). V shed 3 bases and J shed 7 bases, with 15 bases lying between them. The CDR3 sequence: CASSIWGRPDEAFF. CDR3 coding DNA: TGTGCCAGTAGTATCTGGGGCAGACCCGATGAAGCTTTCTTT. Supplemented by reference TRBV19 and TRBJ1-1, the full variable domain reads DGGITQSPKYLFRKEGQNVTLSCEQNLNHDAMYWYRQDPGQGLRLIYYSQIVNDFQKGDIAEGYSVSREKKESFPLTVTSAQKNPTAFYLCASSIWGRPDEAFFGQGTRLTVV.

V and J are TRBV10-3 and TRBJ1-1, with a possible D match to TRBD1 (6 bases). The CDR3 contains 11 residues. The germline V gene encodes CDR1 ENHRY and CDR2 SYGVKD. V lost 7 bases and J 8 bases, leaving 11 bases between the germline ends. The CDR3 region has the DNA TGTGCCATCACTCGAGGACAGGAAGCTTTCTTT. Translating gives CAITRGQEAFF.

The chain recombines TRBV2 with TRBJ1-5; D gene uncertain. The CDR3 loop spans 14 amino acids. Trimming stripped 1 base from V and 4 bases from J, with 8 bases between. The germline gives CDR1 SNHLY, CDR2 FYNNEI. The CDR3 coding sequence is TGTGCCAGCAGTGAAGTTGAGAGGAATCAGCCCCAGCATTTT. Encoded protein: CASSEVERNQPQHF.

This clone occurred once. This chain connects TRBV18 to TRBJ2-2; D perhaps matches TRBD1 (7 bases). This CDR3 has 17 residues. The V end lost 3 bases, the J end lost 3 bases, and 17 bases lay between the germline ends. Germline V lookup: CDR1 KGHSH, CDR2 LQKENI. As DNA, the CDR3 is TGTGCCAGCTCACCTACCCGGAGGGGGCCGGACACCGGGGAGCTGTTTTTT. This translates into CASSPTRRGPDTGELFF.

The gene calls are TRBV5-4 and TRBJ1-1; D is unresolved. The CDR3 runs to 16 residues. Germline V gives CDR1 SGHNT, CDR2 YYREEE (reference sequence). V was clipped by 4 bases and J by 5 bases, with 21 bases between them. This chain's CDR3 is CASSPSGHREWTEAFF. The CDR3 DNA reads as TGTGCCAGCAGCCCCAGCGGTCATAGGGAATGGACTGAAGCTTTCTTT.

This clone came up a few times. The rearrangement links TRBV5-1 to TRBJ2-1; no definite D call. CDR1 is SGHRS, CDR2 YFSETQ, per germline. The length of the CDR3 is 13 residues. Between the trimmed V and J ends, which lost 4 bases and 8 bases, there was a span of 13 bases. Here the CDR3 reads CASSARERDEQFF. In DNA form, the CDR3 reads TGCGCCAGCAGCGCACGTGAAAGGGATGAGCAGTTCTTC.

The genes are TRBV14 and TRBJ1-2; no firm D call. The V gene lost 1 base and the J gene lost 3 bases, with 6 bases spanning the gap. CDR3 length: 13 amino acids. Germline assignment: CDR1 SGHDN and CDR2 FVKESK. The CDR3 region is CASSQASHYGYTF. The DNA for the CDR3 is TGTGCCAGCAGCCAAGCCAGCCACTATGGCTACACCTTC.